The entry below describes one T cell receptor (beta chain). This specimen belongs to a study of blood T cell repertoires in COVID-19. The overall study: COVID-19 samples from acute and convalescent phases originated in the United States, Italy and Spain. Sources were T cells, B-cell-depleted T cells, or PBMCs; the material itself was cDNA or gDNA.

Followed over time, Seattle patients had been enrolled while infection was active. From germline, CDR1 is LNHNV and CDR2 YYDKDF (reference sequence). This CDR3 comprises 13 residues. V was trimmed by 7 bases and J by 3 bases, leaving 11 bases between them. Original processing methods: For nucleated cells, counts were estimated from reference gene primer amplification. The table came from immunoSEQ multiplex PCR; TCRdb's copy has only in-frame clones and leaves some out. That table furnishes V, J and clone size, whereas the DNA furnished D and trimming. The repertoire holds 300,000 to 400,000 clones, with less than 90% as singletons.

V gene TRBV15 combines with J gene TRBJ2-3; weak D call: TRBD2 (6 bases). Sequenced input: peripheral blood. The receptor was derived from a woman aged 55-75 years with COVID-19, enrolled during active disease. CDR3 sequence: CATTPGGTDTQYF. The CDR3 nucleotides read TGTGCCACCACCCCAGGAGGGACAGATACGCAGTATTTT.